These T cell receptor beta chains were read from a single sample in a study of T cells after yellow fever vaccination. Each CDR3 protein gets one entry after TCRdb re-called the 5' RACE reads with MiXCR. The profile covers approximately 120,000 distinct CDR3 sequences, with roughly 8.2% appearing a single time and about 40% taken by the ten largest. The material was CD8+ T cells sorted from PBMCs, obtained on the day of the yellow fever booster vaccination. Every receptor here comes from a man between 18 and 29 years old who received the YFV17D yellow fever vaccine. The CDR3 runs from the conserved cysteine through the conserved F or W. A D gene is named only where the DNA matches it firmly. Only part of the rows carry a size: once, few, many, or a class if the clone is expanded.

abundance	v_gene	d_gene	j_gene	CDR3nt	CDR3aa
many	TRBV6-5	.	TRBJ1-6	TGTGCCAGCAGCCAGTACACAGGGAGATCTTCACCCCTCCACTTT	CASSQYTGRSSPLHF
.	TRBV5-1	TRBD1	TRBJ1-1	TGCGCCAGCAGCTCGAGTTGGACAGGGGTGAACACTGAAGCTTTCTTT	CASSSSWTGVNTEAFF
.	TRBV28	.	TRBJ2-3	TGTGCCAGCAGTTTAAGTGATTTTCCGGATACGCAGTATTTT	CASSLSDFPDTQYF
few	TRBV19	.	TRBJ2-2	TGTGCCAGTAAGTTGGTCCGGCCCAGCGGGGAGCTGTTTTTT	CASKLVRPSGELFF
few	TRBV10-3	.	TRBJ2-2	TGTGCCATCAGTGACCCAAACGGGATGCACACCGGGGAGCTGTTTTTT	CAISDPNGMHTGELFF
many	TRBV20-1	TRBD2	TRBJ2-5	TGCAGTGCTAGTCTAGCGGTGAACTCCTTCCAAGAGACCCAGTACTTC	CSASLAVNSFQETQYF
.	TRBV5-1	TRBD1	TRBJ1-3	TGCGCCAGCAGCTTGGAGAGGGGGCAAGGAAACACCATATATTTT	CASSLERGQGNTIYF
.	TRBV29-1	.	TRBJ1-2	TGCAGCGCAACCGGAACAGGGTTGGATGGCTACACCTTC	CSATGTGLDGYTF
.	TRBV2	.	TRBJ2-5	TGTGCCAGCCCTAGGGCCGCGGGGGCCGACCAAGAGACCCAGTACTTC	CASPRAAGADQETQYF
few	TRBV29-1	.	TRBJ2-1	TGCAGCGTTGAACAGACTAACTACAATGAGCAGTTCTTC	CSVEQTNYNEQFF
many	TRBV24-1	TRBD1	TRBJ2-3	TGTGCCACCAGTGATTTGAGGGACAGTCAAGATACGCAGTATTTT	CATSDLRDSQDTQYF
few	TRBV4-1	TRBD1	TRBJ1-6	TGCGCCAGCAGCCCCCCGGGACAGATCGCCCTCCACTTT	CASSPPGQIALHF